This TCR beta chain was retrieved from a study of cytomegalovirus exposure and HLA in healthy donors. The PCR made use of 60 Vbeta and 13 Jbeta primers. Original methodology: In a later analysis, 80 million to 100 million unique TCR beta chains included roughly 11 million shared by two or more donors. Here immunoSEQ multiplex PCR was the method, and the copy in TCRdb shows in-frame clones only, minus some. The DNA was the basis for D and trimming; V, J and clone size are from that table. The sample includes about 190,000 clones, 81% seen only once; the top ten take about 1.8%. With respect to this clone: Its antigen remains unknown.

General study results and limits: HLA allele associations emerged for some 16,000 TCR beta sequences in a later analysis, at 0.05 false discovery rate.

Germline assignment: CDR1 MNHEY and CDR2 SMNVEV (reference sequence). The CDR3 has 12 amino acids. Between the trimmed V and J ends, which lost 5 bases and 7 bases, there was a span of 9 bases. Input material: PBMCs. The chain employs TRBV27 and TRBJ2-1; D ambiguous. This TCR was recovered from a man aged 18 to 29 in good health and CMV-seronegative. The CDR3 coding sequence is TGTGCCAGCAGTCCCGATCTAAATGAGCAGTTCTTC. This translates into CASSPDLNEQFF.